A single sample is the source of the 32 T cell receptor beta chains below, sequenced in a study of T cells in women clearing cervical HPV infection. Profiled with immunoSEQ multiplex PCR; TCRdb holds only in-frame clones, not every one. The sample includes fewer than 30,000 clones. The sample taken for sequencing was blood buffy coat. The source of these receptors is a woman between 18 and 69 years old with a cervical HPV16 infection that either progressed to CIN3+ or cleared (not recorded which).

CDR3 DNA, as far as it was read: TGTGCCAGCTCACCGGGACTAGCGGGGCCAGATACG. As protein: CASSPGLAGPDT. The complete CDR3 sequence is CASSPGLAGPDTQYF. The chain joins TRBV18 to TRBJ2-3; 13 nucleotides align to TRBD2. Read sequence stops 3 residues before the CDR3 end, and the germline J gene provides the missing end. The CDR3 runs 15 residues. The J segment lost 4 bases and the V segment lost 3 bases, leaving 1 base of the junction unmatched. Germline CDR1 and CDR2: KGHSH and LQKENI.

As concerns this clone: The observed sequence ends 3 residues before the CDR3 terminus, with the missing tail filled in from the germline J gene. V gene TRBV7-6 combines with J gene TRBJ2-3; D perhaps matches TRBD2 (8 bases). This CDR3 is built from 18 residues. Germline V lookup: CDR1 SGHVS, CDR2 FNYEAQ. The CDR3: CASSLVGTSGPQGETQYF. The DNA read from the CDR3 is TGTGCCAGCAGCTTAGTCGGAACTAGCGGCCCTCAGGGGGAGACG.

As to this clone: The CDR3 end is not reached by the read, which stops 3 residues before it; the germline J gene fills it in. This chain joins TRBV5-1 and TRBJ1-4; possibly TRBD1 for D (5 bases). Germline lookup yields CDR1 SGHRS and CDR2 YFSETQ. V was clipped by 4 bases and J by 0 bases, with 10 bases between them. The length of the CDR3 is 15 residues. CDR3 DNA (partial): TGCGCCAGCAGCCCGGGGGTGGCAACTAATGAAAAA. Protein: CASSPGVATNEK. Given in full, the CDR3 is CASSPGVATNEKLFF.

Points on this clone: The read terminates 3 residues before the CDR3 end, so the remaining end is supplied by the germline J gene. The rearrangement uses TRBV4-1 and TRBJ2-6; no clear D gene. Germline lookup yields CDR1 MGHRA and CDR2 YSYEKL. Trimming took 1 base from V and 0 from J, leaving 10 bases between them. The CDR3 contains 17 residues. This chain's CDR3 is CASSQAEGFSGANVLTF. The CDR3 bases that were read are TGCGCCAGCAGCCAAGCCGAAGGTTTCTCTGGGGCCAACGTC.

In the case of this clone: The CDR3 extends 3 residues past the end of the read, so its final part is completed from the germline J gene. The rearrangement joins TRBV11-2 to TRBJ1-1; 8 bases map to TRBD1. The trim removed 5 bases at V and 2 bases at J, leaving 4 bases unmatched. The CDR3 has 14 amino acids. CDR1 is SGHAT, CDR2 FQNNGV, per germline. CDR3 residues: CASSRTGFNTEAFF. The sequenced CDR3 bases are TGTGCCAGCAGCCGGACAGGGTTTAACACTGAA.

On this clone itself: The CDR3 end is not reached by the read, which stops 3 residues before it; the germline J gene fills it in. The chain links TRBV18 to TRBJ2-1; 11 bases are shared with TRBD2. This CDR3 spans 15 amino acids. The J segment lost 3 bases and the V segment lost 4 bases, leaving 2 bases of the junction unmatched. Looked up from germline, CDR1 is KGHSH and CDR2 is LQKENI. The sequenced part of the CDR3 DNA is TGTGCCAGCTCACAGGGACTAGCGGACTACAATGAG. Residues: CASSQGLADYNE. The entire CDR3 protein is CASSQGLADYNEQFF.

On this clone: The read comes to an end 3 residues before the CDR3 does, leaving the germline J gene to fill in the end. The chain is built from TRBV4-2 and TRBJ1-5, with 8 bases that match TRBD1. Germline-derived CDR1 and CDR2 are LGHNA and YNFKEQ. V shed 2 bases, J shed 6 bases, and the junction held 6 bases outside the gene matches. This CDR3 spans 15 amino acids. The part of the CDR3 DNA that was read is TGTGCCAGCAGCCAAAATCAGGGGGCAGGTCAGCCC. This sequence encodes CASSQNQGAGQP. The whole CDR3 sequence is CASSQNQGAGQPQHF.

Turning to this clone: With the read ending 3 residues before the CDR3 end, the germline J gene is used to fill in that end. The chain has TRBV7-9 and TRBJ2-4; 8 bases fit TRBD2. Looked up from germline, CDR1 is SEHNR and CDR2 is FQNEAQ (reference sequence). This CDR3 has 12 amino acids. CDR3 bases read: TGTGCCAGCAGCACGGGGGGGGGAGGT. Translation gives CASSTGGGG. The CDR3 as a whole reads CASSTGGGGQYF.

The CDR3 loop is CASSPAVMGTQYF. CDR3 bases read: TGTGCCAGCAGCCCGGCGGTAATGGGGACC. The chain uses TRBV12-3 or TRBV12-4 and TRBJ2-5; D unresolved. The read finishes 3 residues shy of the CDR3 end, and the germline J gene is used to complete it. This CDR3 spans 13 amino acids. The V gene lost 6 bases and the J gene lost 7 bases, with 15 bases spanning the gap.

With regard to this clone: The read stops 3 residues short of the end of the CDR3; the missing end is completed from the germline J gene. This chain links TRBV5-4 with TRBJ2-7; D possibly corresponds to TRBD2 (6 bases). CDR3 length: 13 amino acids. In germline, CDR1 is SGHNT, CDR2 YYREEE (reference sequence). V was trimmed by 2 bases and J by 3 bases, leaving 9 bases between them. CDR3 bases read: TGTGCCAGCAGCTTAGGGACTTACTACGAG. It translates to CASSLGTYYE. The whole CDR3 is CASSLGTYYEQYF.

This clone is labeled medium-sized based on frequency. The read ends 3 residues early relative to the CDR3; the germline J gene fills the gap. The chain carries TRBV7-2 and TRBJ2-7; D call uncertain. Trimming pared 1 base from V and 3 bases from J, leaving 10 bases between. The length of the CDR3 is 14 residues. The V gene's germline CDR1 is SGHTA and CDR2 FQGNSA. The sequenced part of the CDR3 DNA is TGTGCCAGCAGCTTAGGGCAGTCCCTCTACGAG. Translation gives CASSLGQSLYE. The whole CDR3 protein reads CASSLGQSLYEQYF.

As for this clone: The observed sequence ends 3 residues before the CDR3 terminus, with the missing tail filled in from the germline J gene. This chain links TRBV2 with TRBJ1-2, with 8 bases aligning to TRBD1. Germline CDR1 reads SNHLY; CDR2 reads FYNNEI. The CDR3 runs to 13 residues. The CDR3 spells CASSETRGQGYTF. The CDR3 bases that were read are TGTGCCAGCAGTGAGACCAGGGGGCAAGGC.

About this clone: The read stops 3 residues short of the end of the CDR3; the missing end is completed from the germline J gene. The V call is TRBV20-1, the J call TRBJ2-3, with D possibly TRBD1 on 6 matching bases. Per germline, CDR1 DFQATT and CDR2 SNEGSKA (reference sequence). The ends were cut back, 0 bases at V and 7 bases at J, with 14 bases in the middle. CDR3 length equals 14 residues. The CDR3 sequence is CSAREVQGRNTQYF. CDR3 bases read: TGCAGTGCTAGAGAAGTACAGGGCCGTAATACG.

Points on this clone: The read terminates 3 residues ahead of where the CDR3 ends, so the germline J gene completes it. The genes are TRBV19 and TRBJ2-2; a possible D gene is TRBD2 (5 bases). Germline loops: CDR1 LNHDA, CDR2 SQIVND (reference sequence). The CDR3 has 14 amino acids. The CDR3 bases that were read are TGTGCCAGTAGTATAGGGTCGACTAATGAAAAG. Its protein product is CASSIGSTNEK. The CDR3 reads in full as CASSIGSTNEKLFF.

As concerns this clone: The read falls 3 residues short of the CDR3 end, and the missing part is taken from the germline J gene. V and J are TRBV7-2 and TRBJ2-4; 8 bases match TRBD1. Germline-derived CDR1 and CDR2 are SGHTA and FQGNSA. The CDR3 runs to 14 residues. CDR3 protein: CASSSGRGLTGQYF. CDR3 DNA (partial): TGTGCCAGCAGCTCAGGCAGGGGGCTTACTGGT.

The CDR3 bases that were read are TGCGCCAGCAGCGTAACCGGGACAGGGCTCCAAAGTGAG. Translating it yields CASSVTGTGLQSE. The complete CDR3 protein is CASSVTGTGLQSEQFF. J is TRBJ2-1 and V is TRBV5-1; 9 nucleotides line up with TRBD1. The read ends 3 residues shy of where the CDR3 ends; the end is completed using the germline J gene. The CDR3 is 16 residues long. V shed 4 bases, J shed 9 bases, and the junction held 14 bases outside the gene matches. From germline, CDR1 is SGHRS and CDR2 YFSETQ.

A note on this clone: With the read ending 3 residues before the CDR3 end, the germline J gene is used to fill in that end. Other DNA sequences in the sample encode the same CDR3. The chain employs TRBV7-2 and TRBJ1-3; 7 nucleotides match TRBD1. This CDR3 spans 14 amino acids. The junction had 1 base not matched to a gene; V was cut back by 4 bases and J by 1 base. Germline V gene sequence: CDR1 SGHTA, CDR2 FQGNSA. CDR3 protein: CASSWGQSGNTIYF. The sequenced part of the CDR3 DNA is TGTGCCAGCAGCTGGGGACAGTCTGGAAACACC.

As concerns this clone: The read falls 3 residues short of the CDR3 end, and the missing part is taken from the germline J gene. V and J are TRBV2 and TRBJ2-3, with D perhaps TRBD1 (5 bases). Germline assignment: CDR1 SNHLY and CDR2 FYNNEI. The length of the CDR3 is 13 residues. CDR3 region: CATTRESRETQYF. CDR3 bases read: TGTGCCACCACCAGGGAATCGAGAGAGACG.

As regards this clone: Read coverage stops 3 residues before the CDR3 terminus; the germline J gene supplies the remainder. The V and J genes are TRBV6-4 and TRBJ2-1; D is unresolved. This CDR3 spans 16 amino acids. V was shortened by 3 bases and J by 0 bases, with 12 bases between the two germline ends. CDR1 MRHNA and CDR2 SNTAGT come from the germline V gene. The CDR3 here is CASSEPSISSYNEQFF. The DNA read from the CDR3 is TGTGCCAGCAGTGAGCCCTCCATTAGCTCCTACAATGAG.

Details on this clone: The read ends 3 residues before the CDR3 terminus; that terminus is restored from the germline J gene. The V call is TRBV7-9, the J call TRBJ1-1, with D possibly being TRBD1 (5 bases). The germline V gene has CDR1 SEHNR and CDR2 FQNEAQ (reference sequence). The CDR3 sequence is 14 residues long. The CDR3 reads CASSLSRGKETAFF. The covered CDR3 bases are TGTGCCAGCAGCCTTTCACGGGGGAAAGAGACA.

The CDR3 bases that were read are TGTGCCAGCAGCCGCAACAGGGGGCGCAGGGCCGGGGAG. As protein: CASSRNRGRRAGE. The complete CDR3 protein is CASSRNRGRRAGELFF. The J gene is TRBJ2-2, the V gene TRBV14; 9 nucleotides match TRBD1. Read data end 3 residues before the CDR3 end; the end is taken from the germline J gene. The ends lost 4 bases at V and 6 bases at J; junction bases unmatched: 9. The germline V gene has CDR1 SGHDN and CDR2 FVKESK. The CDR3 runs 16 residues. Looking up the rest from reference TRBV14 and TRBJ2-2 gives the full variable domain: EAGVTQFPSHSVIEKGQTVTLRCDPISGHDNLYWYRRVMGKEIKFLLHFVKESKQDESGMPNNRFLAERTGGTYSTLKVQPAELEDSGVYFCASSRNRGRRAGELFFGEGSRLTVL.

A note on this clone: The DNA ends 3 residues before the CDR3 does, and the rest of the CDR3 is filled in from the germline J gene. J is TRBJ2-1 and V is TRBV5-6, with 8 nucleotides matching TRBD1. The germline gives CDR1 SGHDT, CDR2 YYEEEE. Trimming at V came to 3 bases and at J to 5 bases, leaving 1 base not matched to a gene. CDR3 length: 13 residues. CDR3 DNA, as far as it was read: TGTGCCAGCAGCTGGGACAGGAACAATGAG. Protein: CASSWDRNNE. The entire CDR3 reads CASSWDRNNEQFF.

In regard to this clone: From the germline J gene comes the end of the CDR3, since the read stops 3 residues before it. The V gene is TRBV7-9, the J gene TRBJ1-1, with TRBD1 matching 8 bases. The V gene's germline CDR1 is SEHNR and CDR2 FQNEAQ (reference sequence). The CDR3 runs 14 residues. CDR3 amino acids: CASSTRTGNEKAFF. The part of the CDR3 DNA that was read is TGTGCCAGCAGCACCCGGACAGGGAATGAAAAA.

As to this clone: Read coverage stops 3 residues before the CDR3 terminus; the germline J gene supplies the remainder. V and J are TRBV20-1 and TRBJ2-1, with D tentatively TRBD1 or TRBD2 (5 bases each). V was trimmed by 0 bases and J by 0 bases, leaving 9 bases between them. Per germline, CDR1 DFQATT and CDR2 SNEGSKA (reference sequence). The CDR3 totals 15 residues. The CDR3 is CSARDPGSSYNEQFF. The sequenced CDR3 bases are TGCAGTGCTAGAGACCCAGGGAGCTCCTACAATGAG.

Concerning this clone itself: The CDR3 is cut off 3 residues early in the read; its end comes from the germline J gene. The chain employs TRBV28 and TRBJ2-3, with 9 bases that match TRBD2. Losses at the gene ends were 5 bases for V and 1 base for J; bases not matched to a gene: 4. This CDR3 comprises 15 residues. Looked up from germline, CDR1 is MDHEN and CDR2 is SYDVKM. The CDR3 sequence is CASSLSGSGTDTQYF. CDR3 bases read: TGTGCCAGCAGTCTTAGCGGGAGTGGCACAGATACG.

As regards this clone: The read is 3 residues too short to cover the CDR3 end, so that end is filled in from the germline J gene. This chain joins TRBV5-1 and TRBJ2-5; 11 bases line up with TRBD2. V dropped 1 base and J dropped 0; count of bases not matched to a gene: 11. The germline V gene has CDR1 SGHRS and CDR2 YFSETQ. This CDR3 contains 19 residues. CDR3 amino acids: CASSLLGLAGGNYQETQYF. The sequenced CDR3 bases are TGCGCCAGCAGCTTGCTGGGGCTAGCGGGGGGAAACTACCAAGAGACC. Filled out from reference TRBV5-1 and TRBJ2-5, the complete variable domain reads KAGVTQTPRYLIKTRGQQVTLSCSPISGHRSVSWYQQTPGQGLQFLFEYFSETQRNKGNFPGRFSGRQFSNSRSEMNVSTLELGDSALYLCASSLLGLAGGNYQETQYFGPGTRLLVL.

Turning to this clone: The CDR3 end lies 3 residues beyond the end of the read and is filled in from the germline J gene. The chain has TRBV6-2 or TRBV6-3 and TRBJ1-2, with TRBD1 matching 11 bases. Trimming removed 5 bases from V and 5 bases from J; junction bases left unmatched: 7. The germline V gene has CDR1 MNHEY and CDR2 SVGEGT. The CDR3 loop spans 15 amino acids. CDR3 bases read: TGTGCCAGCAGTCGGACAGGGGGCTCGGGGTATGGC. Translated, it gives CASSRTGGSGYG. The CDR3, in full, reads CASSRTGGSGYGYTF.

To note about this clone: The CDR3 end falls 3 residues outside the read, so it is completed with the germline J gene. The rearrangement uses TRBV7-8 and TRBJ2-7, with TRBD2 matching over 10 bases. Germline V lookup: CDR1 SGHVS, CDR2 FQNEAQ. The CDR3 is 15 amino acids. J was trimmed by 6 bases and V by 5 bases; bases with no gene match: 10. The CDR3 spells CASSIKVSSGGEQYF. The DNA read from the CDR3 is TGTGCCAGCAGCATTAAAGTTTCTAGCGGGGGCGAG.

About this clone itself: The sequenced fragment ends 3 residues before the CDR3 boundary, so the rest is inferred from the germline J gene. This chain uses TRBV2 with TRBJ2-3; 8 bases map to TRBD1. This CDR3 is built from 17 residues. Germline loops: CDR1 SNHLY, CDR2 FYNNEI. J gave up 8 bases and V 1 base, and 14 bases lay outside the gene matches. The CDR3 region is CASSEGLLGTGGGTQYF. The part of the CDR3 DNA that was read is TGTGCCAGCAGTGAAGGGCTGTTGGGGACAGGCGGAGGTACG.

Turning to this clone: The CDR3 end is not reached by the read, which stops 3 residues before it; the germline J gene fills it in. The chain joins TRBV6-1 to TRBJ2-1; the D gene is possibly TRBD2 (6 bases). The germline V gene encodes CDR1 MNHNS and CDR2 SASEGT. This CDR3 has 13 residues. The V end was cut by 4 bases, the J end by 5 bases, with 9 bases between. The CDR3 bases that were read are TGTGCCAGCAGTGGACTAGAACACAATGAG. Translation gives CASSGLEHNE. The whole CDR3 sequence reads CASSGLEHNEQFF.

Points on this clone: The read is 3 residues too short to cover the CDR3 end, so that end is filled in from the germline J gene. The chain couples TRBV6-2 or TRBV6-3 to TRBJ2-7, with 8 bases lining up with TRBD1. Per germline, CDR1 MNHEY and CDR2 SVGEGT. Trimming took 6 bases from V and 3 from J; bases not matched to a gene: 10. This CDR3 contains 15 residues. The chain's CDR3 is CASSLPRQGNYEQYF. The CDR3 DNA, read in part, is TGTGCCAGCAGCCTTCCGAGACAGGGGAACTACGAG.

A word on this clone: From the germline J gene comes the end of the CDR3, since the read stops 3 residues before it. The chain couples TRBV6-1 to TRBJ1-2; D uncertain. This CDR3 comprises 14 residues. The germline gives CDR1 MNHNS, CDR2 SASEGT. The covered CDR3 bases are TGTGCCAGCAGTGAAAGTACTAGCGCCCTCGAC. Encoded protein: CASSESTSALD. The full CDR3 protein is CASSESTSALDYTF.